Below are 27 T cell receptor beta chains sequenced from a single sample in a study of identical twins. MiXCR, applied by TCRdb to the 5' RACE reads, yields one record per CDR3 protein. The sample holds roughly 750,000 distinct CDR3 sequences, 21% seen once. The same data also contributed to another study, on T cells expressing NK-cell markers.

Material for sequencing was PBMCs. The receptors were sampled from a woman aged 18 to 35 in good health.

CDR3 in amino acids: CSARASGSRGTGELFF. The CDR3, as DNA: TGCAGTGCTAGAGCTAGCGGGAGTCGCGGCACCGGGGAGCTGTTTTTT. The rearrangement uses TRBV20-1 and TRBJ2-2; 10 bases fit TRBD2. Germline V lookup: CDR1 DFQATT, CDR2 SNEGSKA (reference sequence). The length of the CDR3 is 16 residues. V shed 1 base and J 4 bases; nucleotides not matched to a gene: 6.

This clonotype appeared many times. At one end the junction does not follow the germline gene, possibly because of a read error. V usage is TRBV20-1 and J usage is TRBJ2-7, with D perhaps TRBD1 or TRBD2 (5 bases each). From germline, CDR1 is DFQATT and CDR2 SNEGSKA (reference sequence). This CDR3 region has 13 residues. This CDR3 reads CSASELEGYGQYF. CDR3 nucleotides: TGCAGTGCTAGCGAACTCGAGGGGTACGGGCAGTACTTC.

This clonotype appeared a few times. This chain links TRBV6-1 with TRBJ2-1; D is unclear. This CDR3 is 17 amino acids long. V lost 5 bases and J lost 2, with 19 bases in between. In germline, CDR1 is MNHNS, CDR2 SASEGT. The DNA for the CDR3 is TGTGCCAGCAGTCGAAAGACGGCTGCCCTACCCTACAATGAGCAGTTCTTC. Amino acid sequence: CASSRKTAALPYNEQFF.

This clonotype was seen at least ten times. The chain carries TRBV20-1 and TRBJ2-3; 10 positions match TRBD1. V lost 6 bases, J lost 11 bases, and 8 bases stayed unmatched. Looked up from germline, CDR1 is DFQATT and CDR2 is SNEGSKA (reference sequence). This CDR3 is 12 amino acids long. The CDR3 DNA follows: TGCAGTGCCTCCGAGGGACAGGGGTTGCAGTATTTT. Its protein is CSASEGQGLQYF.

J is TRBJ2-7 and V is TRBV7-9, with TRBD1 identical over 8 bases. Germline lookup yields CDR1 SEHNR and CDR2 FQNEAQ (reference sequence). With V trimmed by 5 bases and J by 4 bases, 13 bases remained unmatched. The CDR3 extends over 16 amino acids. Here the CDR3 DNA reads TGTGCCAGCAGCACTACAGAGACAGGGGAATTTTACGAGCAGTACTTC. It is translated as CASSTTETGEFYEQYF.

This chain links TRBV6-1 with TRBJ2-5, with D perhaps TRBD2 (5 bases). CDR1 and CDR2 (germline): MNHNS, SASEGT. V was pared by 7 bases and J by 7 bases, with 19 bases between. The CDR3 is made up of 14 amino acids. The CDR3 DNA sequence: TGTGCCAGCACCGAGTCCGGCGTTGGAGGGACCCAGTACTTC. It codes for CASTESGVGGTQYF.

J is TRBJ2-6 and V is TRBV3-1; no clear D gene. V lost 1 base and J 0 bases, leaving 13 bases between the germline ends. The CDR3 totals 18 residues. Per germline, CDR1 LGHDT and CDR2 YNNKEL (reference sequence). In DNA form, the CDR3 reads TGTGCCAGCAGCCAAGGATTGGGCCTAACCTCTGGGGCCAACGTCCTGACTTTC. Its protein product is CASSQGLGLTSGANVLTF.

The chain recombines TRBV12-3 or TRBV12-4 with TRBJ2-5; D call uncertain. The CDR3 has 15 residues. V lost 2 bases, J lost 6 bases, and 16 bases lay in between. CDR3: CASSLPPWRTKTQYF. DNA for the CDR3: TGTGCCAGCAGTTTACCGCCGTGGCGTACGAAGACCCAGTACTTC.

This clonotype was seen more than once but under ten times. This may stem from a read error, because a much larger clone lies one nucleotide away. V gene TRBV20-1 combines with J gene TRBJ2-4, with D tentatively TRBD1 (6 bases). The length of the CDR3 is 14 residues. CDR1 is DFQATT and CDR2 is SNEGSKA in the germline V gene (reference sequence). With 3 bases removed from V and 4 bases from J, the gap between germline ends came to 13 bases. The CDR3 reads CSASIAGEKNIQYF. CDR3 nucleotide sequence: TGCAGTGCTAGCATCGCAGGGGAAAAAAACATTCAGTACTTC.

CDR3 residues: CASSPGTSGTGELFF. The CDR3 DNA sequence: TGTGCCAGCAGCCCCGGGACTAGCGGAACCGGGGAGCTGTTTTTT. This chain connects TRBV5-5 to TRBJ2-2; 11 bases align to TRBD2. Losses at the gene ends were 4 bases for V and 5 bases for J; bases not matched to a gene: 4. This CDR3 has 15 amino acids. CDR1 and CDR2 (germline): SGHKS, YYEKEE (reference sequence). The complete variable domain, with remaining parts taken from reference TRBV5-5 and TRBJ2-2, reads DAGVTQSPTHLIKTRGQQVTLRCSPISGHKSVSWYQQVLGQGPQFIFQYYEKEERGRGNFPDRFSARQFPNYSSELNVNALLLGDSALYLCASSPGTSGTGELFFGEGSRLTVL.

This clonotype was seen ten or more times. The V and J genes are TRBV5-1 and TRBJ1-1; perhaps TRBD1 as D (5 bases). This CDR3 comprises 12 residues. Trimming removed 2 bases at V and 7 bases at J, with 9 bases between. CDR1 and CDR2 from the germline V gene are SGHRS and YFSETQ. The CDR3 region is CASSFGTDEAFF. CDR3 nucleotides: TGCGCCAGCAGCTTTGGGACCGATGAAGCTTTCTTT.

The chain uses TRBV20-1 and TRBJ2-5, with 7 bases lining up with TRBD1. This CDR3 has 13 residues. CDR1 is DFQATT, CDR2 SNEGSKA, per germline (reference sequence). The trim removed 5 bases at V and 5 bases at J, leaving 8 bases unmatched. CDR3 amino acids: CSAYRGRAETQYF. CDR3 nucleotides: TGCAGTGCTTACAGGGGAAGGGCGGAGACCCAGTACTTC.

In this sample, this clonotype turned up a few times. V usage is TRBV20-1 and J usage is TRBJ2-2; D possibly matches TRBD1 or TRBD2 (6 bases each). V lost 1 base and J lost 8, with 20 bases in between. This CDR3 region has 16 residues. Per germline, CDR1 DFQATT and CDR2 SNEGSKA (reference sequence). The CDR3 loop is CSARASDGGAGGELFF. The CDR3 region has the DNA TGCAGTGCTAGAGCCAGCGACGGGGGCGCAGGAGGGGAGCTGTTTTTT.

J is TRBJ1-2 and V is TRBV7-9, with no clear D. The V end lost 6 bases, the J end lost 0 bases, and 8 bases lay between the germline ends. There are 13 residues in the CDR3. The germline gives CDR1 SEHNR, CDR2 FQNEAQ (reference sequence). The DNA for the CDR3 is TGTGCCAGCAGTCATGTAGCTAACTATGGCTACACCTTC. This sequence encodes CASSHVANYGYTF.

The table lists this clonotype with many counts. V usage is TRBV7-3 and J usage is TRBJ1-6; D unclear. The germline V and J ends were trimmed by 4 bases and 9 bases, with 7 bases remaining between them. Looked up from germline, CDR1 is SGHTA and CDR2 is FQGTGA. The CDR3 is 12 amino acids. The CDR3 nucleotides read TGTGCCAGCAGCTCGGACGGTTCACCCCTCCACTTT. As protein: CASSSDGSPLHF.

There are a few counts of this clonotype. This chain uses TRBV7-8 with TRBJ2-1; a possible D gene is TRBD2 (5 bases). This CDR3 comprises 14 residues. Germline V lookup: CDR1 SGHVS, CDR2 FQNEAQ. Trimming left V 7 bases short and J 0 bases short, with 10 bases between. The CDR3 reads CASIAGVSYNEQFF. The CDR3 DNA is TGTGCCAGCATTGCGGGCGTCTCCTACAATGAGCAGTTCTTC. The full variable domain, in which reference TRBV7-8 and TRBJ2-1 provide the parts outside the CDR3, is GAGVSQSPRYKVAKRGQDVALRCDPISGHVSLFWYQQALGQGPEFLTYFQNEAQLDKSGLPSDRFFAERPEGSVSTLKIQRTQQEDSAVYLCASIAGVSYNEQFFGPGTRLTVL.

The V and J genes are TRBV5-6 and TRBJ1-6; D remains ambiguous. The CDR3 is 14 amino acids. The germline gives CDR1 SGHDT, CDR2 YYEEEE. Trimming cost V 0 bases and J 7 bases, with 8 bases left between them. In DNA, the CDR3 is TGTGCCAGCAGCTTGGATCCGGGGAATTCACCCCTCCACTTT. It yields the protein CASSLDPGNSPLHF.

This clonotype has a count of ten or more. This sequence joins TRBV6-5 and TRBJ2-1; D gene unclear. This CDR3 is 11 amino acids long. Per the germline V gene, CDR1 is MNHEY and CDR2 is SVGAGI. Trimming left V 6 bases short and J 6 bases short, with 6 bases between. The CDR3 DNA reads as TGTGCCAGCAGGCAAGCCAATGAGCAGTTCTTC. This gives the protein CASRQANEQFF.

The V call is TRBV5-5, the J call TRBJ1-3; no definite D call. Germline V gives CDR1 SGHKS, CDR2 YYEKEE (reference sequence). The CDR3 is 15 amino acids. Trimming removed 0 bases at V and 0 bases at J, with 7 bases between. The CDR3 DNA reads as TGTGCCAGCAGCTTGGTCAAGCTCTCTGGAAACACCATATATTTT. Encoded protein: CASSLVKLSGNTIYF.

This clonotype has ten or more counts. The chain links TRBV20-1 to TRBJ1-2; 8 bases align to TRBD1. CDR3 length equals 11 residues. Germline trimming cut 3 bases from V and 8 bases from J; bases unmatched to any gene: 2. Germline V gene lookup returns CDR1 DFQATT and CDR2 SNEGSKA (reference sequence). CDR3 bases: TGCAGTGCTAGGACAGGGGACGGCTACACCTTC. As protein: CSARTGDGYTF.

This clonotype was detected a few times. The chain couples TRBV20-1 to TRBJ2-1; perhaps TRBD1 as D (6 bases). This CDR3 spans 13 amino acids. Germline CDR1 DFQATT, CDR2 SNEGSKA (reference sequence). Deletions cut 6 bases from V and 6 bases from J, with 15 bases between. The CDR3 DNA is TGCAGTGCCCCCGGTAGGGGGAGCAATGAGCAGTTCTTC. Translating gives CSAPGRGSNEQFF.

This clonotype was counted a few times. V and J are TRBV29-1 and TRBJ2-5, with 9 bases aligning to TRBD1. The V gene's germline CDR1 is SQVTM and CDR2 ANQGSEA. V lost 5 bases and J lost 5; bases outside the gene matches: 3. The CDR3 is made up of 12 amino acids. The CDR3 nucleotides are TGCAGCGTTAAAGGGACAGGGGAGACCCAGTACTTC. It yields the protein CSVKGTGETQYF.

There are a few counts of this clonotype. V and J are TRBV6-5 and TRBJ2-4; D is uncertain. V was pared by 0 bases and J by 3 bases, with 12 bases between. CDR3 size: 16 residues. Germline assignment: CDR1 MNHEY and CDR2 SVGAGI. CDR3 region: CASSYSLYGSKNIQYF. The CDR3 DNA reads TGTGCCAGCAGTTACTCGTTATATGGAAGCAAAAACATTCAGTACTTC.

The gene calls are TRBV12-3 or TRBV12-4 and TRBJ2-1; no clear D. There are 15 residues in the CDR3. V gave up 3 bases and J gave up 3 bases, with 12 bases separating them. This CDR3 reads CASSFGYRSYNEQFF. CDR3 coding DNA: TGTGCCAGCAGTTTTGGGTACCGGAGCTACAATGAGCAGTTCTTC.

This clonotype occurred a few times. This rearrangement joins TRBV7-2 to TRBJ2-5; 12 nucleotides align to TRBD2. V lost 2 bases to trimming and J lost 2 bases; unmatched junction nucleotides: 3. Per the germline V gene, CDR1 is SGHTA and CDR2 is FQGNSA. The CDR3 runs 16 residues. DNA of the CDR3: TGTGCCAGCAGCTTAAACGGACTAGCGGGGCAAGAGACCCAGTACTTC. This codes for CASSLNGLAGQETQYF.

This clonotype was detected many times. The chain links TRBV20-1 to TRBJ2-3; D is tentatively TRBD1 or TRBD2 (5 bases each). V dropped 2 bases and J dropped 6 bases, with 12 bases sitting between them. The CDR3 is made up of 13 amino acids. Germline lookup yields CDR1 DFQATT and CDR2 SNEGSKA (reference sequence). The CDR3 DNA reads as TGCAGTGCTAGATCCGTAGAGGGGGATACGCAGTATTTT. This sequence encodes CSARSVEGDTQYF.

The chain has TRBV6-2 or TRBV6-3 and TRBJ2-7, with unresolved D. The CDR3 runs to 15 residues. Trimming took off 2 bases at V and 1 base at J, with 12 bases between the two ends. CDR1 and CDR2 from the germline V gene are MNHEY and SVGEGT. CDR3 protein: CASSYRQRLSYEQYF. Written as DNA, the CDR3 is TGTGCCAGCAGTTACAGGCAGCGACTTTCCTACGAGCAGTACTTC.